This TCR beta chain was captured in a study of T cell responses to AZD1222 COVID-19 vaccine. Details on this clone: The antigen remains unidentified.

Profiling relied on immunoSEQ multiplex PCR, and the TCRdb table lists in-frame clones only, not all of them. This table holds some 140,000 clones, 85% to 90% found once. V was clipped by 0 bases and J by 0 bases, with 11 bases between them. The germline CDR1 and CDR2 sequences are MNHEY and SVGAGI. The CDR3 runs to 16 residues. Study-wide results and caveats: Sampled repertoires all dated from after the peak T cell response. Baseline testing showed seropositivity in only six AZD1222 recipients.

The sequence derives from an adult in good health. Sample: peripheral blood, taken on day 0 of MenACWY control vaccination. The chain links TRBV6-5 to TRBJ1-2; no reliable D call. CDR3 residues: CASSYSKEGANYGYTF. The CDR3 DNA reads TGTGCCAGCAGTTACTCGAAAGAGGGAGCTAACTATGGCTACACCTTC.